This TCR beta chain was identified during a study of blood T cell repertoires in COVID-19. Assay: immunoSEQ multiplex PCR; the TCRdb copy retains only in-frame clones and omits some. The repertoire includes fewer than 350,000 clones, around 85% of them detected once, and approximately 7.5% sits in the top ten. The CDR3 sequence is 13 residues long. The germline gives CDR1 SEHNR, CDR2 FQNEAQ (reference sequence). Trimming cost V 5 bases and J 0 bases, with 5 bases left between them. The source is a human donor in a cohort sampled during active COVID-19. Sequencing was performed on peripheral blood. The chain uses TRBV7-9 and TRBJ1-3, with unresolved D. The CDR3 is CASSASSGNTIYF. The CDR3 DNA reads as TGTGCCAGCAGCGCCAGCTCTGGAAACACCATATATTTT.